These T cell receptor beta chains were read from a single sample in a study of control samples from healthy donors and cancer patients. This table comes from immunoSEQ multiplex PCR, and its TCRdb copy is limited to in-frame clones, with some not included. The sample shows more than 95,000 clones, 80% to 90% of them seen only once. The sample consisted of blood. The receptor set was obtained from a man aged 55 to 70 in good health. The CDR3 runs from the conserved cysteine through the conserved F or W. The D gene is left open where the match is weak. Size tells how often a clone was seen (once, few, many) or the class of an expanded clone, and some rows leave it out.

clone size	V gene	J gene	D gene	CDR3 DNA	CDR3 protein
.	TRBV4-2	TRBJ1-5	.	TGTGCCAGCAGCCCACTCCGGGACAAGGGACTCTTAGCGATCACGCCCCAGCATTTT	CASSPLRDKGLLAITPQHF
.	TRBV25-1	TRBJ1-1	.	TGTGCCAGCAGTGCGGGGGCGTCGGGAGAAGCTTTCTTT	CASSAGASGEAFF
.	TRBV4-2	TRBJ1-5	TRBD1	TGTGCCAGCAGCCAGGAAACAAGGACAGGGGGGACCCAGCATTTT	CASSQETRTGGTQHF
.	TRBV18	TRBJ1-6	TRBD1	TGTGCCAGCTCAACAGGGACAGGAGATAATTCACCCCTCCACTTT	CASSTGTGDNSPLHF
.	TRBV6-4	TRBJ1-5	.	TGTGCCAGCAGTGGGCAGCCGCATCAGCCCCAGCATTTT	CASSGQPHQPQHF
.	TRBV7-9	TRBJ2-3	TRBD2	TGTGCCAGCAGCTCCAGCCGGGGACTAGCGGGCGTTTTGGCAGATACGCAGTATTTT	CASSSSRGLAGVLADTQYF
few	TRBV7-9	TRBJ1-3	.	TGTGCCAGCAGCTTCGAAGGGGTTCGGCCTGGAAACACCATATATTTT	CASSFEGVRPGNTIYF
.	TRBV5-6	TRBJ1-5	.	TGTGCCAGCAGCCTTAAACAGGGTTTTTCTCAGCCCCAGCATTTT	CASSLKQGFSQPQHF
.	TRBV6-4	TRBJ1-1	.	TGTGCCAGCAGTGTAACAGGGAACACTGAAGCTTTCTTT	CASSVTGNTEAFF
.	TRBV28	TRBJ2-3	TRBD1	TGTGCCAGCAGTTTCCCAGGGGGTACTAGCACAGATACGCAGTATTTT	CASSFPGGTSTDTQYF
.	TRBV7-8	TRBJ2-1	TRBD2	TGTGCCAGCAGCGAAATGACTAGCGGGGGAAATGAGCAGTTCTTC	CASSEMTSGGNEQFF
.	TRBV6-5	TRBJ1-6	.	TGTGCCAGCAGTTGGGGGAGCTCCTATAATTCACCCCTCCACTTT	CASSWGSSYNSPLHF
once	TRBV5-4	TRBJ2-3	.	TGTGCCAGCAGCTTGTTTGCTAGCCTAGGCACGCAGTATTTT	CASSLFASLGTQYF
.	TRBV18	TRBJ2-1	.	TGTGCCAGCTCAGACGGAGGCTCCTACAATGAGCAGTTCTTC	CASSDGGSYNEQFF
.	TRBV19	TRBJ1-2	.	TGTGCCAGTAGTATCGTAAACAGCATCTATGGCTACACCTTC	CASSIVNSIYGYTF
.	TRBV7-8	TRBJ1-2	TRBD1	TGTGCCAGCAGCTTTTTATCAGGGGGGACAGATGGCTACACCTTC	CASSFLSGGTDGYTF
.	TRBV27	TRBJ2-2	.	TGTGCCAGCAGTTTGCAAGAACACGGGGAGCTGTTTTTT	CASSLQEHGELFF
.	TRBV3-1/TRBV3-2	TRBJ1-1	.	TGTGCCAGCAGCCAAGTAGGATGGGAAGCTTTCTTT	CASSQVGWEAFF
.	TRBV7-6	TRBJ2-5	.	TGTGCCAGCATTGAGAAAGCGGACGCTTTACAAGAGACCCAGTACTTC	CASIEKADALQETQYF
.	TRBV13	TRBJ2-2	.	TGTGCCAGCAGCCACCCGAACACCGGGGAGCTGTTTTTT	CASSHPNTGELFF
.	TRBV30	TRBJ1-2	TRBD1	TGTGCCTGGAGGTATTCGGACAGGGCGGCTGGCTACACCTTC	CAWRYSDRAAGYTF
.	TRBV18	TRBJ2-2	.	TGTGCCAGCTCACCCAGGGCGCAGGGCCCCACCGGGGAGCTGTTTTTT	CASSPRAQGPTGELFF
.	TRBV5-6	TRBJ1-1	TRBD1	TGTGCCAGCAGCACCTGGGACAGGAGGAACACTGAAGCTTTCTTT	CASSTWDRRNTEAFF
.	TRBV15	TRBJ1-5	TRBD1	TGTGCCACCAGCCTGGACAGGGGGCGTCAGCCCCAGCATTTT	CATSLDRGRQPQHF
.	TRBV2	TRBJ1-5	.	TGTGCCAGCAGCGGGGTAGGGCGGAGCAATCAGCCCCAGCATTTT	CASSGVGRSNQPQHF
.	TRBV11-2	TRBJ2-3	TRBD2	TGTGCCAGCAGCTTAGAAGGGACTACCCCGGATACGCAGTATTTT	CASSLEGTTPDTQYF